Listed below are T cell receptor beta chains from one sample, sequenced in a study of cytomegalovirus exposure and HLA in healthy donors. Measured with immunoSEQ multiplex PCR; TCRdb has only the in-frame clones, and not every one. This table holds roughly 250,000 clones, about 75% found once. Sequenced input: PBMCs. These receptors originate from a female donor in good health and CMV-seronegative. Both conserved end residues are part of each CDR3. D genes are given only for firm matches. Some rows have no size entry. The others give once, few or many, or a class for an expanded clone.

CDR3 protein | CDR3 DNA | D gene | V gene | clone size | J gene | CDR3 length
CASKQGEHTQYF | TGTGCCAGTAAACAGGGAGAACATACGCAGTATTTT | - | TRBV2 | few | TRBJ2-3 | 12
CASSSPGQGFYEQYF | TGTGCCAGCAGCTCCCCGGGACAGGGTTTCTACGAGCAGTACTTC | TRBD1 | TRBV7-9 | few | TRBJ2-7 | 15
CASSAPERGWYGYTF | TGTGCCAGCAGCGCGCCAGAGAGGGGGTGGTATGGCTACACCTTC | - | TRBV5-6 | - | TRBJ1-2 | 15
CASRPKTPDRVNTDTQYF | TGTGCCAGCAGACCAAAAACGCCGGACAGGGTCAACACAGATACGCAGTATTTT | TRBD1 | TRBV7-9 | few | TRBJ2-3 | 18
CASSVGGTSGRNEQFF | TGTGCCAGCAGCGTAGGAGGGACTAGCGGTCGTAATGAGCAGTTCTTC | TRBD2 | TRBV9 | - | TRBJ2-1 | 16
CATSPRGGRPGNYNEQFF | TGTGCCACCAGCCCGCGCGGGGGCCGCCCAGGGAATTACAATGAGCAGTTCTTC | - | TRBV15 | - | TRBJ2-1 | 18
CASSPVTGGDGYTF | TGTGCCAGCTCACCTGTAACAGGCGGAGACGGCTACACCTTC | - | TRBV18 | - | TRBJ1-2 | 14
CASSVAGDNAYEQFF | TGTGCCAGCAGCGTGGCGGGAGATAACGCCTATGAGCAGTTCTTC | TRBD2 | TRBV9 | - | TRBJ2-1 | 15
CSVVPTTGARGYTF | TGCAGCGTTGTCCCCACGACAGGGGCGCGTGGCTACACCTTC | TRBD1 | TRBV29-1 | - | TRBJ1-2 | 14
CASSPNKQGAGYEQYF | TGCGCCAGCAGCCCCAATAAACAGGGGGCTGGCTACGAGCAGTACTTC | TRBD1 | TRBV5-1 | - | TRBJ2-7 | 16
CASSPTAPQNTGELFF | TGTGCCAGCAGCCCCACAGCCCCTCAGAACACCGGGGAGCTGTTTTTT | - | TRBV28 | few | TRBJ2-2 | 16
CASSLGMNTEAFF | TGTGCCAGCAGCTTAGGTATGAACACTGAAGCTTTCTTT | - | TRBV7-9 | - | TRBJ1-1 | 13
CSSSFPLAGVHEQYF | TGTTCCAGCAGCTTCCCCCTAGCGGGAGTGCACGAGCAGTACTTC | TRBD2 | TRBV7-9 | - | TRBJ2-7 | 15
CAWSRGANQPQHF | TGTGCCTGGAGCCGGGGGGCAAATCAGCCCCAGCATTTT | - | TRBV30 | - | TRBJ1-5 | 13
CASSYSSPSSGNTIYF | TGTGCCAGCAGTTACTCGAGTCCTAGCTCTGGAAACACCATATATTTT | - | TRBV6-6 | few | TRBJ1-3 | 16
CASSEQSNTEAFF | TGTGCCAGCAGTGAACAGTCGAACACTGAAGCTTTCTTT | - | TRBV6-4 | - | TRBJ1-1 | 13
CASSDSGAEAFF | TGTGCCAGCAGTGACTCGGGGGCTGAAGCTTTCTTT | - | TRBV6-1 | - | TRBJ1-1 | 12
CASHPQGTRYNEQFF | TGTGCCAGCCATCCTCAGGGGACCCGATACAATGAGCAGTTCTTC | - | TRBV27 | - | TRBJ2-1 | 15
CAISGQGRGDNEQFF | TGCGCCATCAGTGGACAGGGTAGGGGTGACAATGAGCAGTTCTTC | TRBD1 | TRBV10-3 | - | TRBJ2-1 | 15
CASTRDRLYGYTF | TGTGCCAGCACCAGGGACAGACTCTATGGCTACACCTTC | TRBD1 | TRBV6-5 | - | TRBJ1-2 | 13
CASNPGYRDRGWGEQYF | TGTGCCAGCAACCCTGGTTACAGGGACAGGGGCTGGGGGGAGCAGTACTTC | TRBD1 | TRBV28 | few | TRBJ2-7 | 17
CASSQGTVQYF | TGTGCCAGCAGCCAAGGTACAGTGCAGTACTTC | - | TRBV14 | few | TRBJ2-7 | 11
CAWSGGTGGSPLHF | TGTGCCTGGAGTGGGGGGACAGGGGGCTCACCCCTCCACTTT | TRBD1 | TRBV30 | - | TRBJ1-6 | 14
CSSSLNTGGGDEQFF | TGTTCCAGCAGCTTAAACACCGGGGGTGGTGATGAGCAGTTCTTC | - | TRBV7-9 | - | TRBJ2-1 | 15
CASSSVGLAVRNIQYF | TGTGCCAGCAGTTCGGTCGGACTAGCGGTACGAAACATTCAGTACTTC | TRBD2 | TRBV6-6 | - | TRBJ2-4 | 16
CASSQVPGGRTEAFF | TGTGCCAGCAGCCAAGTCCCCGGGGGTCGCACTGAAGCTTTCTTT | - | TRBV4-2 | - | TRBJ1-1 | 15
CASSEEDGELFF | TGTGCCAGCAGCGAGGAGGACGGGGAGCTGTTTTTT | - | TRBV28 | once | TRBJ2-2 | 12
CASSLQGQVSYEQYF | TGTGCCAGCAGTTTACAGGGACAGGTATCCTACGAGCAGTACTTC | TRBD1 | TRBV27 | - | TRBJ2-7 | 15
CASSQDQDRTSKEYF | TGTGCCAGCAGCCAGGACCAAGACCGGACTAGCAAGGAGTACTTC | TRBD2 | TRBV7-9 | - | TRBJ2-7 | 15
CASSLGTDNNSPLHF | TGCGCCAGCAGCTTAGGGACAGACAATAATTCACCCCTCCACTTT | TRBD1 | TRBV5-1 | - | TRBJ1-6 | 15
CASSELVQQFF | TGTGCCAGCAGTGAATTAGTCCAGCAGTTCTTC | - | TRBV25-1 | - | TRBJ2-1 | 11
CASSSVGQFSGNTIYF | TGTGCCAGCAGCTCGGTGGGACAGTTCTCTGGAAACACCATATATTTT | TRBD1 | TRBV11-3 | few | TRBJ1-3 | 16
CSVASQAGELFF | TGCAGCGTTGCGAGTCAGGCCGGGGAGCTGTTTTTT | - | TRBV29-1 | few | TRBJ2-2 | 12
CAWSVGLAGIRGDTGELFF | TGTGCCTGGAGTGTCGGACTAGCGGGGATTCGAGGGGACACCGGGGAGCTGTTTTTT | TRBD2 | TRBV30 | - | TRBJ2-2 | 19
CASSLRSGNYEQYF | TGTGCCAGCAGCTTACGAAGCGGGAACTACGAGCAGTACTTC | TRBD2 | TRBV11-3 | - | TRBJ2-7 | 14
CASSGDRGTYEQYF | TGTGCCAGCAGTGGGGACAGGGGGACCTACGAGCAGTACTTC | TRBD1 | TRBV6-1 | - | TRBJ2-7 | 14
CASVQRELSDTQYF | TGTGCCAGCGTACAACGGGAGTTGTCAGATACGCAGTATTTT | - | TRBV2 | - | TRBJ2-3 | 14
CASSERTGANQPQHF | TGTGCCAGCAGTGAAAGGACAGGGGCCAATCAGCCCCAGCATTTT | TRBD1 | TRBV2 | - | TRBJ1-5 | 15
CASSQDLAGTEAQYF | TGCGCCAGCAGCCAAGACCTAGCGGGAACCGAAGCGCAGTACTTC | TRBD2 | TRBV4-1 | once | TRBJ2-7 | 15
CASSLEGQGGNEQYF | TGCGCCAGCAGCTTGGAGGGTCAGGGAGGGAACGAGCAGTACTTC | TRBD2 | TRBV5-1 | few | TRBJ2-7 | 15
CASSVRTSGRVRATGELFF | TGTGCCAGCAGCGTGAGAACTAGCGGGAGGGTCCGGGCAACCGGGGAGCTGTTTTTT | TRBD2 | TRBV5-6 | - | TRBJ2-2 | 19
CATSRPGQSEKLFF | TGTGCCACCAGCAGGCCGGGACAGAGCGAAAAACTGTTTTTT | TRBD1 | TRBV15 | few | TRBJ1-4 | 14
CARSSPGSEAFF | TGTGCCAGAAGCTCCCCGGGGTCTGAAGCTTTCTTT | - | TRBV7-5 | - | TRBJ1-1 | 12
CAISGAGLNQPQHF | TGTGCCATCAGTGGGGCCGGACTCAATCAGCCCCAGCATTTT | - | TRBV10-3 | - | TRBJ1-5 | 14
CASSHPIKTSGSVETQYF | TGTGCCAGCAGCCACCCGATAAAGACTAGCGGGAGCGTAGAGACCCAGTACTTC | TRBD2 | TRBV14 | - | TRBJ2-5 | 18
CASSLEGVSMNTEAFF | TGTGCCAGCAGCTTAGAAGGAGTCAGTATGAACACTGAAGCTTTCTTT | - | TRBV11-2 | - | TRBJ1-1 | 16
CASSLVPAGGPYSTDTQYF | TGTGCCAGCAGCTTAGTCCCAGCGGGAGGCCCCTATAGCACAGATACGCAGTATTTT | TRBD2 | TRBV7-9 | - | TRBJ2-3 | 19
CASIDLLNTEAFF | TGTGCCAGCATTGATCTCCTTAACACTGAAGCTTTCTTT | - | TRBV6-1 | - | TRBJ1-1 | 13
CASSRIPDGGRGGGEQYF | TGCGCCAGCAGCCGCATCCCGGATGGCGGGAGGGGCGGGGGTGAGCAGTACTTC | TRBD2 | TRBV4-1 | once | TRBJ2-7 | 18
CASRPMTLNTEAFF | TGCGCCAGCCGGCCGATGACACTGAACACTGAAGCTTTCTTT | - | TRBV10-2 | few | TRBJ1-1 | 14
CASSLRTGPRLDGLETQYF | TGTGCCAGCAGCTTACGGACAGGGCCTCGACTAGATGGGCTAGAGACCCAGTACTTC | TRBD1 | TRBV7-6 | - | TRBJ2-5 | 19
CASSPSKTGPGEQYF | TGTGCCAGCAGTCCTTCTAAAACCGGTCCCGGGGAGCAGTACTTC | - | TRBV6-5 | few | TRBJ2-7 | 15